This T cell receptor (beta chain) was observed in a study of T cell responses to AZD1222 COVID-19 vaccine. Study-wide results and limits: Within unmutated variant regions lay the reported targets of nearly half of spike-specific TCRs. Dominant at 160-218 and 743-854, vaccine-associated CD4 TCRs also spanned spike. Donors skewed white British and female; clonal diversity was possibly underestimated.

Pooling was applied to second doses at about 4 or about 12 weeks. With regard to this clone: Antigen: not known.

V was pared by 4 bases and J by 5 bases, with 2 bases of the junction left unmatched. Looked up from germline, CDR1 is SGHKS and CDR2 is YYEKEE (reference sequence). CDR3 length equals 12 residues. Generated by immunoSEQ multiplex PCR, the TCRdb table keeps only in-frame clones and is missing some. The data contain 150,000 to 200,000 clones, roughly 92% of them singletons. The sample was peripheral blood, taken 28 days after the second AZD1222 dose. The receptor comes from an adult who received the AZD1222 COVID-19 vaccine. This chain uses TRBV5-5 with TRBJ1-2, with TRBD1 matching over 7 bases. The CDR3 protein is CASSPTGYGYTF. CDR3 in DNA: TGTGCCAGCAGCCCGACAGGGTATGGCTACACCTTC.